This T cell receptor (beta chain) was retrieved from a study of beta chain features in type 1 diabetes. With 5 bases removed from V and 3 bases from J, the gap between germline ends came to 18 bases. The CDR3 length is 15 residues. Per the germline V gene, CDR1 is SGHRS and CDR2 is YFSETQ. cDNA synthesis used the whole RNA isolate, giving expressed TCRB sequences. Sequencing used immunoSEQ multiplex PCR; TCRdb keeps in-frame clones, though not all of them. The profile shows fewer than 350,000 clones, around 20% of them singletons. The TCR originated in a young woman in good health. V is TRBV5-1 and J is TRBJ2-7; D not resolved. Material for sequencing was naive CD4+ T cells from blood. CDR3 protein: CASSQDDGSLYEQYF. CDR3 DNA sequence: TGCGCCAGCAGTCAGGATGATGGGTCTCTCTACGAGCAGTACTTC.